The 17 T cell receptor beta chains reported below all come from one sample, sequenced in a study of T cells in Graves' hyperthyroidism and ophthalmopathy. Amplification of TCR beta CDR3 regions used RNA as the template. Primed by the HTBI set, a first-round RT-PCR was run on the TCR CDR3. TCRdb re-analysed the multiplex PCR reads in MiXCR, keeping a single row per CDR3 protein. This sample has fewer than 450,000 distinct CDR3 sequences, with roughly a sixth found just once. Source material: blood. The origin of the receptors is a woman in her 30s with Graves' hyperthyroidism that later progressed to Graves' ophthalmopathy.

Ten or more counts support this clonotype. The rearrangement links TRBV6-6 to TRBJ2-2; D is undetermined. This CDR3 is built from 12 residues. Germline V gene lookup returns CDR1 MNHNY and CDR2 SVGAGI (reference sequence). V shed 2 bases and J shed 7 bases, with 5 bases lying between them. CDR3 sequence (DNA): TGTGCCAGCAGTTACAGGGACGGGGAGCTGTTTTTT. This sequence encodes CASSYRDGELFF.

This rearrangement joins TRBV4-1 to TRBJ2-5; 11 nucleotides align to TRBD2. CDR1 is MGHRA and CDR2 is YSYEKL in the germline V gene. The CDR3 loop spans 18 amino acids. J lost 1 base, V lost 1 base, and 8 bases had no gene match. The CDR3 reads CASSQGLASGGIQETQYF. CDR3 coding DNA: TGCGCCAGCAGCCAAGGTTTAGCTAGCGGGGGGATCCAAGAGACCCAGTACTTC.

The V gene is TRBV2, the J gene TRBJ1-1, with D possibly matching TRBD1 (6 bases). Trimming removed 7 bases at V and 5 bases at J, with 14 bases between. Germline loops: CDR1 SNHLY, CDR2 FYNNEI. The CDR3 consists of 13 residues. CDR3 amino acids: CASNAGAGTEAFF. The CDR3 nucleotides read TGTGCCAGCAATGCGGGGGCTGGAACTGAAGCTTTCTTT. Full variable domain (rest looked up from reference TRBV2 and TRBJ1-1): EPEVTQTPSHQVTQMGQEVILRCVPISNHLYFYWYRQILGQKVEFLVSFYNNEISEKSEIFDDQFSVERPDGSNFTLKIRSTKLEDSAMYFCASNAGAGTEAFFGQGTRLTVV.

At least ten counts were recorded for this clonotype. The chain has TRBV28 and TRBJ1-1, with TRBD1 matching 7 bases. Germline lookup yields CDR1 MDHEN and CDR2 SYDVKM. The V gene end was trimmed by 1 base and the J gene end by 11 bases; junction bases not matched to a gene: 4. This CDR3 is 12 amino acids long. CDR3 sequence reads: CASSLYTGDAFF. CDR3 DNA: TGTGCCAGCAGTTTATACACAGGGGACGCTTTCTTT.

This chain links TRBV6-1 with TRBJ1-2; TRBD1 might be the D (5 bases). The CDR3 contains 15 residues. V was shortened by 3 bases and J by 5 bases, with 16 bases between the two germline ends. Germline values: CDR1 MNHNS, CDR2 SASEGT. CDR3 sequence reads: CASSDSGTDTYGYTF. The DNA for the CDR3 is TGTGCCAGCAGTGATTCCGGGACGGATACGTATGGCTACACCTTC.

There are many counts of this clonotype. The chain recombines TRBV12-3 or TRBV12-4 with TRBJ1-1; D unresolved. V lost 2 bases to trimming and J lost 3 bases, with 7 bases between them. This CDR3 region has 13 residues. The CDR3 nucleotides are TGTGCCAGCAGTTTATGGACCTACACTGAAGCTTTCTTT. It codes for CASSLWTYTEAFF.

This clonotype came up many times. The V and J genes are TRBV19 and TRBJ1-5; D call uncertain. V lost 5 bases and J lost 6, with 14 bases in between. CDR1 LNHDA and CDR2 SQIVND come from the germline V gene (reference sequence). CDR3 length: 14 residues. The CDR3 region has the DNA TGTGCCAGTAGTTATGGGCAGTTCAGTCAGCCCCAGCATTTT. It codes for CASSYGQFSQPQHF.

This clonotype was counted only a few times. The V and J genes are TRBV5-1 and TRBJ1-6; no clear D. CDR1 is SGHRS and CDR2 is YFSETQ in the germline V gene. V was pared by 0 bases and J by 3 bases, with 4 bases between. CDR3 size: 14 residues. The CDR3 DNA follows: TGCGCCAGCAGCTTGGGGGACTATAATTCACCCCTCCACTTT. It translates to CASSLGDYNSPLHF.

This clonotype appeared a few times. The chain recombines TRBV6-1 with TRBJ2-7; the D gene is possibly TRBD1 (5 bases). The V end lost 3 bases, the J end lost 2 bases, and 20 bases lay between the germline ends. In germline, CDR1 is MNHNS, CDR2 SASEGT. The CDR3 runs 17 residues. For the CDR3, the DNA is TGTGCCAGCAGTGAGACAGATGCTAATATCTTGACCTACGAGCAGTACTTC. Translating gives CASSETDANILTYEQYF.

This clonotype came up a few times. The CDR3 end shows no conserved phenylalanine or tryptophan, and so a read error is likely. The genes are TRBV5-5 and TRBJ1-6; D ambiguous. This CDR3 has 18 amino acids. The germline V gene has CDR1 SGHKS and CDR2 YYEKEE (reference sequence). Trimming shortened V by 1 base and J by 0 bases, and 14 bases separated the two germline ends. As DNA, the CDR3 is TGTGCCAGCAGCTTGCGTGCCGATGAGAGCTCCTATAATTCACCCCTCCACCTT. Its translation: CASSLRADESSYNSPLHL.

This clonotype was detected a few times. The chain combines TRBV10-2 with TRBJ2-3, with 9 bases matching TRBD2. Germline V gives CDR1 WSHSY, CDR2 SAAADI. The CDR3 is 16 amino acids. V shed 3 bases and J 5 bases; nucleotides not matched to a gene: 9. The CDR3 is CASSDGGGRAKDTQYF. CDR3 sequence (DNA): TGCGCCAGCAGTGATGGCGGCGGGAGGGCCAAAGATACGCAGTATTTT.

V is TRBV20-1 and J is TRBJ1-4; D ambiguous. The CDR3 runs to 11 residues. Germline CDR1 DFQATT, CDR2 SNEGSKA (reference sequence). Trimming pared 3 bases from V and 2 bases from J, leaving 1 base between. The CDR3 coding sequence is TGCAGTGCTAGGACTAATGAAAAACTGTTTTTT. This codes for CSARTNEKLFF.

V and J are TRBV5-6 and TRBJ2-7; weak D call: TRBD2 (5 bases). The CDR3 has 15 residues. V gave up 5 bases and J gave up 3 bases, with 18 bases separating them. Germline loops: CDR1 SGHDT, CDR2 YYEEEE. In DNA, the CDR3 is TGTGCCAGCAGACCAATACTAGGAGGAGACTACGAGCAGTACTTC. Protein sequence: CASRPILGGDYEQYF. The full variable domain, its missing parts supplied by reference TRBV5-6 and TRBJ2-7, is DAGVTQSPTHLIKTRGQQVTLRCSPKSGHDTVSWYQQALGQGPQFIFQYYEEEERQRGNFPDRFSGHQFPNYSSELNVNALLLGDSALYLCASRPILGGDYEQYFGPGTRLTVT.

This clonotype was detected many times. The genes are TRBV20-1 and TRBJ1-1; D is unclear. The CDR3 consists of 14 residues. V was clipped by 6 bases and J by 4 bases, with 18 bases between them. CDR1 and CDR2 from the germline V gene are DFQATT and SNEGSKA (reference sequence). The CDR3 reads CSAYNFRVSTEAFF. The CDR3 bases are TGCAGTGCCTACAATTTTAGAGTGAGCACTGAAGCTTTCTTT.

The genes are TRBV11-3 and TRBJ2-7; tentatively, D is TRBD1 (6 bases). This CDR3 is 15 amino acids long. Trimming took 5 bases from V and 4 from J, leaving 18 bases between them. Germline V lookup: CDR1 SGHNT, CDR2 YENEEA. CDR3 residues: CASSPDPGHNYEQYF. Written as DNA, the CDR3 is TGTGCCAGCAGCCCAGACCCGGGACACAATTACGAGCAGTACTTC. The full variable domain, completed using reference TRBV11-3 and TRBJ2-7, is EAGVVQSPRYKIIEKKQPVAFWCNPISGHNTLYWYLQNLGQGPELLIRYENEEAVDDSQLPKDRFSAERLKGVDSTLKIQPAELGDSAVYLCASSPDPGHNYEQYFGPGTRLTVT.

This clonotype is a singleton in its sample. This could be a read error, since a much larger clone is one nucleotide away. This sequence joins TRBV12-3 or TRBV12-4 and TRBJ2-1; D not certain. Trimming left V 10 bases short and J 6 bases short, with 19 bases between. This CDR3 is built from 14 residues. The CDR3 bases are TGTGCCACCACCCGGTCGCGAAACTTCAATGAGCAGTTCTTC. Translating gives CATTRSRNFNEQFF.

The chain employs TRBV11-2 and TRBJ2-3; D unresolved. Trimming cost V 10 bases and J 2 bases, with 16 bases left between them. The CDR3 contains 14 residues. Germline V gene data show CDR1 as SGHAT and CDR2 as FQNNGV. This CDR3 is CATEENYDTDTQYF. The CDR3 region has the DNA TGTGCCACCGAGGAGAATTACGACACAGATACGCAGTATTTT.